This T cell receptor (beta chain) was identified in a study of blood T cell repertoires in COVID-19. At the level of the study: Specimens from acute and convalescent COVID-19 originated in the United States, Italy and Spain. T cells, B-cell-depleted T cells, or PBMCs supplied cDNA or gDNA.

Original processing methods: Amplification of reference gene primers was used by the study to estimate nucleated cell counts. TCRdb keeps only in-frame clones here, not all; method: immunoSEQ multiplex PCR. The DNA was the basis for D and trimming; V, J and clone size are from that table. The sample shows roughly 320,000 clones, 70% to 90% of them seen only once. The CDR3 length is 15 residues. The trim removed 1 base at V and 7 bases at J, leaving 10 bases unmatched. The germline V gene encodes CDR1 SGHRS and CDR2 YFSETQ. The sequence came from a human donor in a cohort sampled during active COVID-19. The sample comprised peripheral blood. This chain joins TRBV5-1 and TRBJ1-2; 7 bases align to TRBD1. The CDR3 protein is CASSLSTGIGFGYTF. CDR3 in DNA: TGCGCCAGCAGCTTGTCGACAGGGATTGGTTTTGGCTACACCTTC.